A single sample gave rise to the 26 T cell receptor beta chains below, sequenced in a study of radiation and T cells in renal cell carcinoma. Time point meaning: blood 2 weeks post-SBRT. As for treatment: 15 Gy SBRT to primary tumor, nephrectomy 4 weeks later. Clones were sequenced by immunoSEQ multiplex PCR, and TCRdb holds only the in-frame ones, with some missing. The repertoire holds about 120,000 clones, with around 82% as singletons. This sample comprised blood, obtained from a patient whose treatment included radiotherapy and nephrectomy. The receptors were gathered from a man between 45 and 60 years old with renal cell carcinoma.

The gene calls are TRBV5-4 and TRBJ2-5, with a tentative D call TRBD1 (6 bases). The CDR3 covers 15 residues. With 4 bases removed from V and 5 bases from J, the gap between germline ends came to 18 bases. The germline V gene has CDR1 SGHNT and CDR2 YYREEE (reference sequence). CDR3 protein: CASSLPTGGRETQYF. CDR3 coding DNA: TGTGCCAGCAGCCTCCCGACAGGCGGAAGGGAGACCCAGTACTTC. The complete variable domain, with remaining parts taken from reference TRBV5-4 and TRBJ2-5, reads ETGVTQSPTHLIKTRGQQVTLRCSSQSGHNTVSWYQQALGQGPQFIFQYYREEENGRGNFPPRFSGLQFPNYSSELNVNALELDDSALYLCASSLPTGGRETQYFGPGTRLLVL.

Of note for this clone: One end of the junction is discordant with germline, which a read error may explain. V and J are TRBV28 and TRBJ2-7; TRBD1 is a possible D gene (5 bases). This CDR3 spans 13 amino acids. Germline values: CDR1 MDHEN, CDR2 SYDVKM. CDR3 DNA: TGTGCCAGCAGTTTCCACGTGGGGCCGCGACAGAACTTC. Amino acid sequence: CASSFHVGPRQNF.

This clone was detected only a few times. The V call is TRBV9, the J call TRBJ2-7; D is ambiguous. Germline CDR1 reads SGDLS; CDR2 reads YYNGEE. V was shortened by 0 bases and J by 2 bases, with 12 bases between the two germline ends. CDR3 length: 15 amino acids. CDR3 amino acids: CASSVEPALTYEQYF. The DNA for the CDR3 is TGTGCCAGCAGCGTAGAGCCAGCGTTGACCTACGAGCAGTACTTC.

The chain combines TRBV27 with TRBJ2-3; tentative D call: TRBD2 (7 bases). Germline V gene lookup returns CDR1 MNHEY and CDR2 SMNVEV (reference sequence). This CDR3 has 16 amino acids. Trimming cost V 6 bases and J 1 base, with 17 bases left between them. The CDR3 sequence: CASSPAGASGTDTQYF. The CDR3 coding sequence is TGTGCCAGCAGCCCGGCGGGGGCCTCCGGCACAGATACGCAGTATTTT.

This chain links TRBV6-5 with TRBJ2-1, with D maybe TRBD1 (5 bases). The length of the CDR3 is 12 residues. V was shortened by 9 bases and J by 6 bases, with 12 bases between the two germline ends. CDR1 MNHEY and CDR2 SVGAGI come from the germline V gene. The CDR3 nucleotides read TGTGCCAGTAGATTGGGGCCCAATGAGCAGTTCTTC. Residues: CASRLGPNEQFF.

V and J are TRBV7-9 and TRBJ2-7; D is unclear. The V end lost 5 bases, the J end lost 2 bases, and 10 bases lay between the germline ends. The CDR3 covers 13 residues. Looked up from germline, CDR1 is SEHNR and CDR2 is FQNEAQ (reference sequence). The CDR3 reads CASSIDTAYEQYF. The CDR3 nucleotides are TGTGCCAGCAGCATCGACACCGCCTACGAGCAGTACTTC.

On this clone: Other nucleotide sequences from this sample produce the same CDR3. V gene TRBV18 combines with J gene TRBJ1-5; 8 nucleotides line up with TRBD1. The CDR3 is made up of 14 amino acids. The trim removed 3 bases at V and 6 bases at J, leaving 4 bases unmatched. The germline CDR1 and CDR2 sequences are KGHSH and LQKENI. The CDR3 DNA is TGTGCCAGCTCACCTGGACAGGGTATTCAGCCCCAGCATTTT. This translates into CASSPGQGIQPQHF.

This clone was seen only a few times. In DNA form, the CDR3 reads TGTGCCAGCAGCGTAGAACTAGCGGGGGACACCGGGGAGCTGTTTTTT. It specifies CASSVELAGDTGELFF. The chain links TRBV9 to TRBJ2-2, with TRBD2 matching 11 bases. This CDR3 region has 16 residues. V lost 0 bases and J lost 3; bases outside the gene matches: 1. The V gene's germline CDR1 is SGDLS and CDR2 YYNGEE. The complete variable domain, with remaining parts taken from reference TRBV9 and TRBJ2-2, reads DSGVTQTPKHLITATGQRVTLRCSPRSGDLSVYWYQQSLDQGLQFLIQYYNGEERAKGNILERFSAQQFPDLHSELNLSSLELGDSALYFCASSVELAGDTGELFFGEGSRLTVL.

The V gene is TRBV19, the J gene TRBJ2-7; D ambiguous. The CDR3 loop spans 15 amino acids. V was shortened by 3 bases and J by 2 bases, with 14 bases between the two germline ends. CDR1 and CDR2 (germline): LNHDA, SQIVND (reference sequence). This CDR3 is CASSMGPRQAYEQYF. As DNA, the CDR3 is TGTGCCAGTAGTATGGGTCCCAGGCAGGCCTACGAGCAGTACTTC. The full variable domain, with the rest looked up from reference TRBV19 and TRBJ2-7, is DGGITQSPKYLFRKEGQNVTLSCEQNLNHDAMYWYRQDPGQGLRLIYYSQIVNDFQKGDIAEGYSVSREKKESFPLTVTSAQKNPTAFYLCASSMGPRQAYEQYFGPGTRLTVT.

This chain links TRBV7-9 with TRBJ2-7; 8 bases agree with TRBD2. Per the germline V gene, CDR1 is SEHNR and CDR2 is FQNEAQ (reference sequence). V lost 5 bases to trimming and J lost 7 bases; unmatched junction nucleotides: 13. The CDR3 extends over 15 amino acids. CDR3 sequence (DNA): TGTGCCAGCAGCCCCGGGACTAGTAGTGTAGATGAGCAGTACTTC. Its translation: CASSPGTSSVDEQYF.

The V call is TRBV29-1, the J call TRBJ2-1; D might be TRBD1 or TRBD2, each matching 6 bases. CDR3 length equals 15 residues. Germline CDR1 reads SQVTM; CDR2 reads ANQGSEA. As DNA, the CDR3 is TGCAGGGTCGAATTAACGACTAGGGGGTACAATGAGCAGTTCTTC. Translating gives CRVELTTRGYNEQFF.

This chain uses TRBV4-3 with TRBJ1-2; D is unclear. In germline, CDR1 is LGHNA, CDR2 YSLEER. This CDR3 region has 14 residues. V was trimmed by 0 bases and J by 7 bases, leaving 12 bases between them. The CDR3 is CASSQEARAGGYTF. CDR3 nucleotides: TGCGCCAGCAGCCAAGAAGCCCGGGCTGGTGGCTACACCTTC.

V gene TRBV5-1 combines with J gene TRBJ2-3; TRBD2 might be the D (5 bases). The germline V gene encodes CDR1 SGHRS and CDR2 YFSETQ. Trimming removed 0 bases from V and 6 bases from J, with 8 bases in between. The CDR3 has 13 amino acids. This CDR3 is CASSLGTGDTQYF. In DNA, the CDR3 is TGCGCCAGCAGCTTGGGTACGGGGGATACGCAGTATTTT. Looking up the rest from reference TRBV5-1 and TRBJ2-3 gives the full variable domain: KAGVTQTPRYLIKTRGQQVTLSCSPISGHRSVSWYQQTPGQGLQFLFEYFSETQRNKGNFPGRFSGRQFSNSRSEMNVSTLELGDSALYLCASSLGTGDTQYFGPGTRLTVL.

This chain uses TRBV4-1 with TRBJ2-7, with a weak D call TRBD1 (5 bases). Trimming shortened V by 4 bases and J by 0 bases, and 13 bases separated the two germline ends. Germline lookup yields CDR1 MGHRA and CDR2 YSYEKL. There are 15 residues in the CDR3. The CDR3 DNA follows: TGCGCCAGCAGCCCCCGTCCCACAGGCTCCTACGAGCAGTACTTC. Translating it yields CASSPRPTGSYEQYF.

J is TRBJ2-6 and V is TRBV4-1; D remains ambiguous. The germline V and J ends were trimmed by 2 bases and 5 bases, with 10 bases remaining between them. The CDR3 is 15 residues long. CDR1 and CDR2 from the germline V gene are MGHRA and YSYEKL. In DNA, the CDR3 is TGCGCCAGCAGCCAACCCCGCACAAGGGCCAACGTCCTGACTTTC. It codes for CASSQPRTRANVLTF.

V is TRBV14 and J is TRBJ1-1, with no clear D. The CDR3 is made up of 13 amino acids. CDR1 and CDR2 from the germline V gene are SGHDN and FVKESK. Trimming removed 4 bases at V and 5 bases at J, with 11 bases between. The CDR3 region is CASSPSSGTEAFF. The CDR3 DNA reads as TGTGCCAGCAGCCCGTCTTCGGGGACTGAAGCTTTCTTT.

The gene calls are TRBV5-1 and TRBJ2-3; 8 positions agree with TRBD2. The CDR3 extends over 14 amino acids. Looked up from germline, CDR1 is SGHRS and CDR2 is YFSETQ. J was trimmed by 4 bases and V by 0 bases; bases with no gene match: 1. Written as DNA, the CDR3 is TGCGCCAGCAGCTTGGAAGCGGGAGCAGATACGCAGTATTTT. Translating it yields CASSLEAGADTQYF.

The chain recombines TRBV19 with TRBJ2-5, with 10 positions matching TRBD2. This CDR3 has 15 amino acids. The V segment lost 6 bases and the J segment 0 bases; nucleotides outside the gene matches: 4. The germline gives CDR1 LNHDA, CDR2 SQIVND (reference sequence). The DNA of the CDR3 is TGTGCCAGTAGGGATAGCGGGGGGTACCAAGAGACCCAGTACTTC. This translates into CASRDSGGYQETQYF.

The gene calls are TRBV7-2 and TRBJ2-1, with D possibly matching TRBD2 (5 bases). Germline CDR1 and CDR2: SGHTA and FQGNSA. This CDR3 has 15 residues. The V end lost 5 bases, the J end lost 0 bases, and 11 bases lay between the germline ends. CDR3 loop: CASSPQSGSYNEQFF. For the CDR3, the DNA is TGTGCCAGCAGCCCCCAAAGCGGCTCCTACAATGAGCAGTTCTTC.

The V gene is TRBV2, the J gene TRBJ2-7; D unclear. V was trimmed by 5 bases and J by 4 bases, leaving 6 bases between them. CDR1 and CDR2 from the germline V gene are SNHLY and FYNNEI. The length of the CDR3 is 11 residues. The CDR3 loop reads CASSNQYEQYF. The CDR3 DNA reads as TGTGCCAGCAGTAACCAATACGAGCAGTACTTC. Full variable domain (missing parts from reference TRBV2 and TRBJ2-7): EPEVTQTPSHQVTQMGQEVILRCVPISNHLYFYWYRQILGQKVEFLVSFYNNEISEKSEIFDDQFSVERPDGSNFTLKIRSTKLEDSAMYFCASSNQYEQYFGPGTRLTVT.

V and J are TRBV30 and TRBJ2-3, with 12 bases matching TRBD2. The CDR3 covers 15 residues. The V and J ends lost 4 bases and 6 bases, in that order; junction bases with no gene match: 8. From germline, CDR1 is GTSNPN and CDR2 SVGIG (reference sequence). The chain's CDR3 is CAWTDLAGGLDTQYF. DNA for the CDR3: TGTGCCTGGACCGATCTAGCGGGGGGGCTCGATACGCAGTATTTT.

V usage is TRBV9 and J usage is TRBJ2-1, with 8 nucleotides matching TRBD1. Germline loops: CDR1 SGDLS, CDR2 YYNGEE. J lost 8 bases, V lost 5 bases, and 18 bases had no gene match. This CDR3 contains 17 residues. Here the CDR3 reads CASSFRDRHAIVDEQFF. As DNA, the CDR3 is TGTGCCAGCAGTTTCCGGGACAGGCATGCGATTGTCGATGAGCAGTTCTTC.

This clone was counted between two and nine times. The chain combines TRBV29-1 with TRBJ2-4; a weak D match, TRBD1 (5 bases). Looked up from germline, CDR1 is SQVTM and CDR2 is ANQGSEA. CDR3 length: 14 amino acids. Trimming stripped 0 bases from V and 3 bases from J, with 9 bases between. The CDR3 loop reads CSVEDQGSKNIQYF. In DNA form, the CDR3 reads TGCAGCGTTGAAGATCAGGGAAGCAAAAACATTCAGTACTTC.

The chain employs TRBV18 and TRBJ2-1, with 9 positions matching TRBD2. The CDR3 contains 15 residues. The germline gives CDR1 KGHSH, CDR2 LQKENI. Trimming took 5 bases from V and 7 from J; bases not matched to a gene: 9. The CDR3, as DNA: TGTGCCAGCTCAAACGGCGGGAGGGCCGGAAATGAGCAGTTCTTC. It encodes CASSNGGRAGNEQFF.

This clone was counted many times. V gene TRBV28 combines with J gene TRBJ1-2; D call uncertain. Germline V CDR1 and CDR2: MDHEN, SYDVKM. This CDR3 contains 15 residues. V lost 3 bases, J lost 4 bases, and 15 bases lay in between. CDR3 nucleotides: TGTGCCAGCAGTTTTCGAGGAGGCGATGGCTATGGCTACACCTTC. This sequence encodes CASSFRGGDGYGYTF.

This clone was observed a handful of times. Other DNA sequences from this sample encode an identical CDR3 as well. The chain uses TRBV4-3 and TRBJ1-2; 8 positions agree with TRBD1. Germline CDR1 reads LGHNA; CDR2 reads YSLEER. J was trimmed by 3 bases and V by 0 bases; bases with no gene match: 0. The CDR3 has 14 residues. CDR3 sequence reads: CASSQETGDYGYTF. As DNA, the CDR3 is TGCGCCAGCAGCCAAGAGACAGGGGACTATGGCTACACCTTC.